One and the same sample provided the 16 T cell receptor beta chains below, sequenced in a study of cytomegalovirus exposure and HLA in healthy donors. The PCR made use of 60 Vbeta and 13 Jbeta primers. The protocol was immunoSEQ multiplex PCR, while the TCRdb copy is restricted to in-frame clones and leaves out a portion. This sample carries about 120,000 clones, roughly three quarters of them seen once, and the ten largest clones take more than 15%. The sample taken for sequencing was PBMCs. These receptors all come from a man aged 45 to 65 in good health and CMV-seropositive.

The gene calls are TRBV27 and TRBJ2-2, with 9 bases identical to TRBD1. The CDR3 consists of 12 residues. The J segment lost 13 bases and the V segment lost 10 bases, leaving 10 bases of the junction unmatched. CDR1 and CDR2 from the germline V gene are MNHEY and SMNVEV (reference sequence). The CDR3 spells CATSTGQGVLFF. The CDR3 DNA is TGTGCCACCTCTACGGGACAGGGTGTGCTGTTTTTT.

This chain links TRBV11-2 with TRBJ1-1; tentatively, D is TRBD1 (5 bases). V lost 1 base and J lost 1, with 10 bases in between. CDR3 length: 15 residues. Germline V lookup: CDR1 SGHAT, CDR2 FQNNGV. The CDR3 reads CASSLGLDRNTEAFF. The CDR3, as DNA: TGTGCCAGCAGCTTAGGCCTCGACAGGAACACTGAAGCTTTCTTT.

V gene TRBV29-1 combines with J gene TRBJ1-2; D gene unclear. V gave up 3 bases and J gave up 6 bases, with 11 bases separating them. Looked up from germline, CDR1 is SQVTM and CDR2 is ANQGSEA. CDR3 length: 12 amino acids. The CDR3 loop reads CSVDDSRDGYTF. The CDR3 nucleotides are TGCAGCGTTGACGATTCGAGGGATGGCTACACCTTC. Complete variable domain (other parts from reference TRBV29-1 and TRBJ1-2): SAVISQKPSRDICQRGTSLTIQCQVDSQVTMMFWYRQQPGQSLTLIATANQGSEATYESGFVIDKFPISRPNLTFSTLTVSNMSPEDSSIYLCSVDDSRDGYTFGSGTRLTVV.

CDR3 amino acids: CASRTAGNTIYF. The CDR3 DNA follows: TGTGCCAGCCGGACAGCGGGAAACACCATATATTTT. The V and J genes are TRBV2 and TRBJ1-3; weak D call: TRBD1 (6 bases). V was shortened by 8 bases and J by 4 bases, with 9 bases between the two germline ends. CDR1 and CDR2 (germline): SNHLY, FYNNEI. The CDR3 totals 12 residues.

The V and J genes are TRBV7-8 and TRBJ2-5; 10 nucleotides line up with TRBD2. CDR1 and CDR2 (germline): SGHVS, FQNEAQ. This CDR3 has 16 amino acids. The V segment lost 1 base and the J segment 5 bases; nucleotides outside the gene matches: 7. CDR3 DNA: TGTGCCAGCAGCTTAGGGACTAGCGGCCCTTGGGAGACCCAGTACTTC. This sequence encodes CASSLGTSGPWETQYF.

This chain uses TRBV9 with TRBJ2-3, with 7 bases aligning to TRBD1. The V segment lost 5 bases and the J segment 2 bases; nucleotides outside the gene matches: 8. The germline CDR1 and CDR2 sequences are SGDLS and YYNGEE. The CDR3 is made up of 15 amino acids. In DNA, the CDR3 is TGTGCCAGCAGTGACCTGACAGGGACCACAGATACGCAGTATTTT. This gives the protein CASSDLTGTTDTQYF.

The chain carries TRBV7-2 and TRBJ2-4; 8 bases map to TRBD2. The CDR3 runs to 17 residues. J gave up 5 bases and V 0 bases, and 9 bases lay outside the gene matches. Germline V gene lookup returns CDR1 SGHTA and CDR2 FQGNSA. This chain's CDR3 is CASSLAQAGGAQNIQYF. CDR3 bases: TGTGCCAGCAGCTTAGCGCAGGCGGGAGGTGCGCAAAACATTCAGTACTTC.

In this sample, this clone turned up a few times. Different DNA sequences within this sample yield the same CDR3. The chain joins TRBV10-3 to TRBJ1-5; D is uncertain. Germline V gene data show CDR1 as ENHRY and CDR2 as SYGVKD. The CDR3 runs 15 residues. V lost 0 bases to trimming and J lost 3 bases, with 9 bases between them. The CDR3 sequence: CAISESSGNNQPQHF. CDR3 nucleotide sequence: TGTGCCATCAGTGAGTCTTCGGGAAACAATCAGCCCCAGCATTTT.

J is TRBJ1-5 and V is TRBV4-1, with TRBD1 matching over 7 bases. The junction had 1 base not matched to a gene; V was cut back by 4 bases and J by 1 base. The CDR3 contains 14 residues. Germline V gene sequence: CDR1 MGHRA, CDR2 YSYEKL. For the CDR3, the DNA is TGCGCCAGCAGCCGACAGGGCAGCAATCAGCCCCAGCATTTT. It translates to CASSRQGSNQPQHF.

Note on this clone: The junction does not match germline at one end; this may be a read error. CDR3 bases: TGTGCCAGCTCCCCACAGGGGGCCCAGGCCAATGAGCAGTTCTTC. Translated, it gives CASSPQGAQANEQFF. The chain recombines TRBV18 with TRBJ2-1, with 9 bases identical to TRBD1. The CDR3 runs 15 residues. Germline CDR1 and CDR2: KGHSH and LQKENI.

This clone appeared once. V gene TRBV6-8 combines with J gene TRBJ2-7, with 7 bases matching TRBD2. The V gene's germline CDR1 is MNHGY and CDR2 SAAAGT. This CDR3 has 16 amino acids. V was pared by 2 bases and J by 0 bases, with 7 bases of the junction left unmatched. The CDR3 nucleotides are TGTGCCAGCAGTTACAGGGACTATCCGAGCTCCTACGAGCAGTACTTC. Its translation: CASSYRDYPSSYEQYF.

J is TRBJ2-3 and V is TRBV4-3; TRBD2 matches 7 bases. The CDR3 loop spans 16 amino acids. Germline CDR1 reads LGHNA; CDR2 reads YSLEER. V lost 1 base, J lost 2 bases, and 6 bases stayed unmatched. The CDR3 here is CASSQGEGSITDTQYF. The CDR3 nucleotides are TGCGCCAGCAGCCAAGGGGAGGGGTCTATCACAGATACGCAGTATTTT.

J is TRBJ2-5 and V is TRBV10-2, with TRBD1 identical over 9 bases. J lost 5 bases, V lost 8 bases, and 6 bases had no gene match. Germline loops: CDR1 WSHSY, CDR2 SAAADI. This CDR3 spans 13 amino acids. In DNA form, the CDR3 reads TGCGCCAGCCACAGGGGGCCTAGGGAGACCCAGTACTTC. As protein: CASHRGPRETQYF.

The CDR3 spells CASSYSLEGAWDEQFF. The CDR3 DNA is TGTGCCAGCAGTTATTCCCTGGAGGGGGCTTGGGATGAGCAGTTCTTC. J is TRBJ2-1 and V is TRBV6-6, with D perhaps matching TRBD1 (7 bases). The CDR3 consists of 16 residues. Germline loops: CDR1 MNHNY, CDR2 SVGAGI (reference sequence). The germline V and J ends were trimmed by 3 bases and 8 bases, with 20 bases remaining between them.

This CDR3 reads CASSPIGQGSYNEQFF. The CDR3 DNA is TGTGCCAGCAGCCCCATAGGACAGGGATCCTACAATGAGCAGTTCTTC. The chain employs TRBV14 and TRBJ2-1; 8 bases are a match to TRBD1. Germline V CDR1 and CDR2: SGHDN, FVKESK. The CDR3 loop spans 16 amino acids. Unmatched junction bases numbered 6, after V lost 4 bases and J lost 1 base.

Comments on this clone: The same CDR3 arises from other DNA sequences in this sample as well. The chain employs TRBV27 and TRBJ1-1, with D uncertain. Germline CDR1 reads MNHEY; CDR2 reads SMNVEV (reference sequence). V lost 3 bases and J lost 0, with 8 bases in between. The CDR3 length is 14 residues. CDR3 bases: TGTGCCAGCAGTTTGACCGGGATGAACACTGAAGCTTTCTTT. This codes for CASSLTGMNTEAFF.